This T cell receptor (beta chain) was captured in a study of beta chain features in type 1 diabetes. Study-wide context: Sorted cells from all samples, numbering 107,917,701, were examined. Whole-study results and caveats: The naive, central memory and Treg TCRB repertoires of patients appeared to be more similar to one another than those of healthy donors. Shortening that was moderate but significant affected the TCRB CDR3s of Type 1 diabetes patients in all four CD4+ subsets. The question of HLA type influencing TCRB rearrangement was one that remained unresolved here. cDNA-based sequencing might over-represent cells highly expressing TCR.

All of the isolated RNA was reverse transcribed, so expressed TCRB transcripts were sequenced. Repertoires were generated with immunoSEQ multiplex PCR, while TCRdb's copy carries only in-frame clones and drops some. The sample has 330,000 or so clones; around 13% are singletons. The CDR3 is made up of 17 amino acids. Germline CDR1 reads LGHNA; CDR2 reads YSLEER. V dropped 0 bases and J dropped 0; count of bases not matched to a gene: 7. Comments on this clone: Antigen: not known.

The source material was naive CD4+ T cells from blood. The receptor comes from a woman under 30 with type 1 diabetes. This chain links TRBV4-3 with TRBJ1-2; 7 bases line up with TRBD1. The chain's CDR3 is CASSQEPYRGANYGYTF. The CDR3 bases are TGCGCCAGCAGCCAAGAGCCCTACAGGGGAGCTAACTATGGCTACACCTTC.